This T cell receptor (beta chain) is drawn from a study of esophageal squamous cell carcinoma under preoperative chemotherapy. Across the whole study: Both tumor-infiltrating lymphocytes and peripheral blood T cells were profiled. General study points: Peripheral T cells migrating into the tumor appeared to partly supply post-treatment tumor-infiltrating lymphocytes. Paclitaxel-nedaplatin therapy caused immediate, substantial clonotype frequency changes.

A note on this clonotype: What it binds is not known.

Time point given: before preoperative PTX-NDP chemotherapy. CDR1 and CDR2 from the germline V gene are SGHVS and FNYEAQ. The V segment lost 1 base and the J segment 1 base; nucleotides outside the gene matches: 10. The CDR3 covers 19 residues. MiXCR, applied by TCRdb to the PCR reads, yields one record per CDR3 protein. The sample lists 15,000 to 20,000 distinct CDR3 sequences; more than 45% were seen once. Collection took place from a patient given preoperative chemotherapy. This receptor was identified in a human donor with esophageal squamous cell carcinoma. The donor label of this sample is uncertain. The chain is built from TRBV7-6 and TRBJ2-1, with TRBD2 identical over 10 bases. The CDR3 DNA is TGTGCCAGCAGCTTAGTAGGGCCTAGCGGGAGTGGTTCCTACAATGAGCAGTTCTTC. This sequence encodes CASSLVGPSGSGSYNEQFF.